This T cell receptor (beta chain) was found in a study of Tregs in tolerant kidney transplant recipients. The overall study: The nonmyeloablative bone marrow transplants came from related graft donors, with transient mixed chimerism.

Unstimulated Tregs (CD4+CD25+CD127-) and CD4+CD25- non-Tregs were sorted from PBMCs. The CDR3 has 14 residues. V gave up 0 bases and J gave up 8 bases; unmatched junction bases: 1. Germline-derived CDR1 and CDR2 are SGHRS and YFSETQ. Study findings and constraints: The most relevant donor-specific Treg TCRbeta repertoire apparently came from expansion with activated donor B cells. Tolerant patients' donor-specific Tregs expanded beyond overall Tregs, suggesting antigen-driven growth.

Assay: immunoSEQ multiplex PCR; the TCRdb copy retains only in-frame clones and omits some. The table has fewer than 100,000 clones, 80% to 95% seen once; the top ten hold 0.35% to 0.55%. This clone has more than one count but fewer than ten. Antigen specificity is unknown. The TCR was taken from a human donor who received a combined kidney and bone marrow transplant. V and J are TRBV5-1 and TRBJ1-3; 11 bases map to TRBD1. The source was CD4+ T cells from blood, collected before the transplant. The CDR3 sequence: CASSLVGQGDTIYF. The CDR3 DNA reads as TGCGCCAGCAGCTTGGTGGGACAGGGGGACACCATATATTTT.